This T cell receptor (beta chain) was identified in a study of tumor-infiltrating lymphocytes in glioblastoma multiforme. Trimming at V came to 3 bases and at J to 5 bases, leaving 7 bases not matched to a gene. The CDR3 is made up of 16 amino acids. The germline V gene has CDR1 WSHSY and CDR2 SAAADI. TCR beta libraries were built from RNA through three nested multiplex PCR rounds using modified ARM-PCR. TCRdb processed the multiplex PCR reads anew with MiXCR; each CDR3 protein has one entry. The table has 9,000 to 10,000 distinct CDR3 sequences, about 67% seen once. The TCR originated in a male donor with glioblastoma. The sequencing sample was made of brain tumor tissue. The chain is built from TRBV10-2 and TRBJ2-3, with 11 bases aligning to TRBD2. The CDR3 coding sequence is TGCGCCAGCAGTGATACTAGCGGGAGTGGGGGAGATACGCAGTATTTT. Amino acid sequence: CASSDTSGSGGDTQYF.